These T cell receptor beta chains were read from a single sample in a study of patients and donors after allogeneic stem cell transplantation. TCRdb reprocessed the RT-PCR reads with MiXCR, giving one entry per CDR3 protein. This sample has about 150,000 distinct CDR3 sequences; about a third occur once, and the top ten carry 50%. The sequenced sample consisted of blood, either unsorted or a sorted T cell fraction (not recorded which). The source is a human donor who was either an allogeneic HSCT recipient or a stem cell or donor lymphocyte infusion donor (not recorded which). It is not recorded whose cells these are; they may come from a transplant donor. Each CDR3 is given with its conserved first and last residue. The D gene is left open where the match is weak. Expanded clones get a size class; other rows say once, few or many, or leave the size out.

cdr3_length	v_call	clone_size	j_call	d_call	cdr3_aa	cdr3_nt
16	TRBV2	-	TRBJ1-3	TRBD1	CASSRDSKSSGNTIYF	TGTGCCAGCAGCCGGGACAGCAAGAGCTCTGGAAACACCATATATTTT
15	TRBV3-1	-	TRBJ2-2	-	CASSDPGEGRRELFF	TGTGCCAGCAGCGATCCGGGAGAGGGGCGTAGGGAGCTGTTTTTT
18	TRBV7-9	-	TRBJ2-2	TRBD1	CASSFPTDRGENTGELFF	TGTGCCAGCAGCTTCCCTACAGACAGGGGCGAGAACACCGGGGAGCTGTTTTTT
14	TRBV28	-	TRBJ1-4	-	CASVRRQEAEKLFF	TGTGCCAGCGTCCGTCGGCAGGAGGCGGAAAAACTGTTTTTT
12	TRBV9	-	TRBJ1-1	-	CASSVGQTEAFF	TGTGCCAGCAGCGTAGGTCAGACTGAAGCTTTCTTT
12	TRBV20-1	-	TRBJ1-2	-	CSARVGSYGYTF	TGCAGTGCTAGAGTGGGTAGTTATGGCTACACCTTC
14	TRBV12-3/TRBV12-4	-	TRBJ1-2	-	CASSLRGFIYGYTF	TGTGCCAGCAGTTTAAGGGGGTTCATCTATGGCTACACCTTC
15	TRBV7-3	few	TRBJ1-5	-	CASSLTAGGNQPQHF	TGTGCCAGCAGCTTAACGGCAGGCGGGAATCAGCCCCAGCATTTT
13	TRBV18	-	TRBJ1-2	TRBD1	CASSDRAEGGYTF	TGTGCCAGCTCAGACAGGGCGGAGGGAGGCTACACCTTC
15	TRBV7-9	-	TRBJ1-1	-	CASSSMGQGRTEAFF	TGTGCCAGCAGCTCGATGGGGCAGGGAAGAACTGAAGCTTTCTTT
17	TRBV3-1	few	TRBJ1-5	-	CASSQPPGVNSNQPQHF	TGTGCCAGCAGCCAGCCCCCCGGGGTTAATAGCAATCAGCCCCAGCATTTT
16	TRBV4-3	-	TRBJ1-1	TRBD1	CASSQDGGTANTEAFF	TGCGCCAGCAGCCAAGATGGCGGGACAGCGAACACTGAAGCTTTCTTT
17	TRBV15	-	TRBJ2-3	-	CATSRDRDPTSTDTQYF	TGTGCCACCAGCAGAGACCGGGATCCGACTAGCACAGATACGCAGTATTTT
13	TRBV20-1	-	TRBJ2-1	-	CSARGTLYNEQFF	TGCAGTGCTAGAGGGACACTTTACAATGAGCAGTTCTTC
17	TRBV10-3	few	TRBJ2-1	-	CAISESPPGRPYNEQFF	TGTGCCATCAGTGAGTCCCCACCGGGAAGACCCTACAATGAGCAGTTCTTC
14	TRBV25-1	-	TRBJ1-2	-	CASSESGRSYGYTF	TGTGCCAGCAGTGAGTCGGGCAGGAGTTATGGCTACACCTTC
14	TRBV7-2	few	TRBJ1-5	-	CASSLASRNQPQHF	TGTGCCAGCAGCTTAGCGTCACGCAATCAGCCCCAGCATTTT
11	TRBV28	many	TRBJ1-1	-	CASRMGTEAFF	TGTGCCAGCAGGATGGGCACTGAAGCTTTCTTT
16	TRBV24-1	-	TRBJ2-5	TRBD1	CATSDPRGGQGDAQYF	TGTGCCACCAGTGATCCTCGGGGGGGACAGGGGGATGCCCAGTACTTC
15	TRBV7-9	-	TRBJ1-1	-	CASSPQMGGGTEAFF	TGTGCCAGCAGCCCCCAAATGGGGGGGGGTACTGAAGCTTTCTTT
17	TRBV20-1	-	TRBJ2-1	-	CSARGTSSRNSYNEQFF	TGCAGTGCTAGAGGGACTTCAAGCAGGAACTCCTACAATGAGCAGTTCTTC
13	TRBV7-9	few	TRBJ1-2	TRBD1	CASSLAGGDGYTF	TGTGCCAGCAGCTTAGCAGGGGGCGATGGCTACACCTTC
13	TRBV4-3	few	TRBJ1-1	-	CASSQAGVTEAFF	TGCGCCAGCAGCCAGGCGGGGGTCACTGAAGCTTTCTTT